This TCR beta chain stems from a study of T cell repertoires in cytomegalovirus infection. Study-level background: It can be stated that public TCR beta signatures indicated CMV infection as well as a matching HLA type.

The CDR3 consists of 13 residues. The V gene's germline CDR1 is SEHNR and CDR2 FQNEAQ (reference sequence). With 5 bases removed from V and 6 bases from J, the gap between germline ends came to 14 bases. This clonotype was counted between two and nine times. Its specificity is unknown. Study conclusions and caveats: CMV-specific TCR beta clonotypes restricted by HLA-C dominated the ex vivo response. Carriers of CMV plus the relevant HLA were identified by cumulative public TCR beta family frequency.

From the reads, TCRdb called clonotypes with MiXCR, one entry per CDR3 protein. The data show about 360,000 distinct CDR3 sequences, less than 20% seen once. The clonotype was recovered from a human donor in good health (CMV status not recorded). Some clones in this sample may be carry-over from other donors' samples. Sequenced input: PBMCs. J is TRBJ2-7 and V is TRBV7-9, with unresolved D. The CDR3 DNA reads as TGTGCCAGCAGCCCGGAGACTCACCTCGAGCAGTACTTC. Protein: CASSPETHLEQYF.